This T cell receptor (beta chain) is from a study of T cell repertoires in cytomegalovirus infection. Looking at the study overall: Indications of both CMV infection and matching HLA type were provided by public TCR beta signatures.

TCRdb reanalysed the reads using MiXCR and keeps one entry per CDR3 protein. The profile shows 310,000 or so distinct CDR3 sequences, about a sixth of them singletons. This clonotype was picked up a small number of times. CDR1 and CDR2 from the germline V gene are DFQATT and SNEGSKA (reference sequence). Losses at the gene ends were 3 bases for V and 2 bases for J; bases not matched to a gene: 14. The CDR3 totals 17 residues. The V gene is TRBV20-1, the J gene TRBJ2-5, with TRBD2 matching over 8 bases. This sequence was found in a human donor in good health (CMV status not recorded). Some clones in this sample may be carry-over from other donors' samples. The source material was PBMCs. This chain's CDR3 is CSAREQIGAGDQETQYF. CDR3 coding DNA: TGCAGTGCTAGGGAGCAAATCGGAGCGGGGGATCAAGAGACCCAGTACTTC.